The 23 T cell receptor beta chains given below trace back to one sample, sequenced in a study of technical replicates of blood from a few donors. Method: immunoSEQ multiplex PCR; TCRdb's copy keeps in-frame clones and lacks some. This sample has some 80,000 clones; over 75% occur once, and the top ten carry nearly 4%. The specimen was PBMCs. The receptors originated from a human donor in good health. Some clones in this sample may be carry-over from other donors' samples.

The rearrangement links TRBV14 to TRBJ2-5; 14 positions agree with TRBD2. Unmatched junction bases numbered 7, after V lost 2 bases and J lost 2 bases. The germline V gene has CDR1 SGHDN and CDR2 FVKESK. The CDR3 length is 18 residues. Written as DNA, the CDR3 is TGTGCCAGCAGCCAATCCGGGACTAGCGGGGGAGCTCAAGAGACCCAGTACTTC. It yields the protein CASSQSGTSGGAQETQYF.

This CDR3 is CASSFRDRVGNEQFF. CDR3 nucleotide sequence: TGCGCCAGCAGCTTCCGGGACAGGGTAGGGAATGAGCAGTTCTTC. The chain combines TRBV5-1 with TRBJ2-1, with 9 bases that match TRBD1. Per the germline V gene, CDR1 is SGHRS and CDR2 is YFSETQ. Trimming at V came to 2 bases and at J to 7 bases, leaving 7 bases not matched to a gene. The CDR3 covers 15 residues.

The CDR3 is CASTSSDVYTEAFF. DNA of the CDR3: TGTGCCAGCACCTCTAGCGACGTGTACACTGAAGCTTTCTTT. The gene calls are TRBV6-6 and TRBJ1-1, with D unclear. V lost 7 bases and J 3 bases, leaving 15 bases between the germline ends. The CDR3 loop spans 14 amino acids. Per germline, CDR1 MNHNY and CDR2 SVGAGI (reference sequence).

V is TRBV5-1 and J is TRBJ1-6; D unresolved. Trimming pared 0 bases from V and 3 bases from J, leaving 4 bases between. This CDR3 spans 14 amino acids. Germline V lookup: CDR1 SGHRS, CDR2 YFSETQ. CDR3 in amino acids: CASSLVSYNSPLHF. CDR3 DNA sequence: TGCGCCAGCAGCTTGGTCAGCTATAATTCACCCCTCCACTTT.

The chain carries TRBV12-5 and TRBJ2-1; tentatively, D is TRBD1 (5 bases). The CDR3 is 13 amino acids. Trimming cost V 3 bases and J 7 bases, with 10 bases left between them. Germline V gene lookup returns CDR1 LGHNT and CDR2 FRNRAP. CDR3 sequence: CASGFWGVNEQFF. The DNA of the CDR3 is TGTGCTAGTGGTTTTTGGGGCGTGAATGAGCAGTTCTTC.

The chain joins TRBV6-5 to TRBJ2-7; D possibly corresponds to TRBD2 (5 bases). Germline CDR1 MNHEY, CDR2 SVGAGI. The germline V and J ends were trimmed by 2 bases and 3 bases, with 8 bases remaining between them. This CDR3 region has 13 residues. The CDR3 region is CASSYARGYEQYF. For the CDR3, the DNA is TGTGCCAGCAGTTACGCCCGGGGCTACGAGCAGTACTTC.

A note on this clone: The same CDR3 arises from other DNA sequences in this sample as well. V and J are TRBV7-9 and TRBJ2-3; 10 positions match TRBD2. Germline V gives CDR1 SEHNR, CDR2 FQNEAQ (reference sequence). The CDR3 is 14 amino acids. Trimming removed 4 bases from V and 3 bases from J; junction bases left unmatched: 1. The CDR3 DNA sequence: TGTGCCAGCAGCTCGGGACTAGCGACAGATACGCAGTATTTT. Translation: CASSSGLATDTQYF.

This clone was counted a single time. This chain uses TRBV29-1 with TRBJ1-4; TRBD1 matches 10 bases. Germline V lookup: CDR1 SQVTM, CDR2 ANQGSEA. This CDR3 comprises 13 residues. Losses at the gene ends were 4 bases for V and 7 bases for J; bases not matched to a gene: 3. The CDR3 spells CSVGDRGLEKLFF. The CDR3 nucleotides read TGCAGCGTTGGGGACAGGGGCCTTGAAAAACTGTTTTTT.

The table lists this clone with a few counts. The CDR3 loop reads CSVERGPNYGYTF. CDR3 sequence (DNA): TGCAGCGTGGAAAGGGGGCCTAACTATGGCTACACCTTC. This chain joins TRBV29-1 and TRBJ1-2, with 7 bases fitting TRBD1. Looked up from germline, CDR1 is SQVTM and CDR2 is ANQGSEA. Trimming took 6 bases from V and 0 from J; bases not matched to a gene: 4. There are 13 residues in the CDR3.

The V and J genes are TRBV4-1 and TRBJ1-2; perhaps TRBD1 as D (6 bases). V was trimmed by 1 base and J by 0 bases, leaving 6 bases between them. Germline assignment: CDR1 MGHRA and CDR2 YSYEKL. The CDR3 totals 14 residues. DNA of the CDR3: TGCGCCAGCAGCCAAGGGACAGCTAACTATGGCTACACCTTC. This encodes CASSQGTANYGYTF.

This rearrangement joins TRBV4-3 to TRBJ2-1; D possibly corresponds to TRBD2 (6 bases). V shed 4 bases and J shed 7 bases, with 20 bases lying between them. This CDR3 contains 16 residues. CDR1 LGHNA and CDR2 YSLEER come from the germline V gene. For the CDR3, the DNA is TGCGCCAGCAGCCCCTTTACGGGGGTTACGTGGAATGAGCAGTTCTTC. Its translation is CASSPFTGVTWNEQFF.

This clone came up a few times. This rearrangement joins TRBV30 to TRBJ1-1; 9 nucleotides match TRBD1. The CDR3 runs 14 residues. V shed 0 bases, J shed 2 bases, and the junction held 1 base outside the gene matches. The germline CDR1 and CDR2 sequences are GTSNPN and SVGIG (reference sequence). The CDR3 is CAWSVGQGNTEAFF. DNA for the CDR3: TGTGCCTGGAGTGTGGGACAGGGAAACACTGAAGCTTTCTTT.

This clone was seen only a few times. The gene calls are TRBV28 and TRBJ2-5; 10 positions agree with TRBD2. Per the germline V gene, CDR1 is MDHEN and CDR2 is SYDVKM. This CDR3 contains 15 residues. Trimming took 6 bases from V and 2 from J; bases not matched to a gene: 6. The DNA of the CDR3 is TGTGCCAGCAGGATAGGAGCGGGGGGGCAAGAGACCCAGTACTTC. This encodes CASRIGAGGQETQYF.

The CDR3 DNA is TGCGCCAGCAGCCCCGGGACAGAAAGTATCTATGGCTACACCTTC. Amino acid sequence: CASSPGTESIYGYTF. This chain links TRBV5-1 with TRBJ1-2; 7 bases align to TRBD1. The germline CDR1 and CDR2 sequences are SGHRS and YFSETQ. CDR3 length: 15 residues. The V gene end was trimmed by 4 bases and the J gene end by 4 bases; junction bases not matched to a gene: 10.

The rearrangement uses TRBV7-3 and TRBJ1-1; D unclear. From germline, CDR1 is SGHTA and CDR2 FQGTGA. CDR3 size: 16 residues. The germline V and J ends were trimmed by 0 bases and 3 bases, with 14 bases remaining between them. CDR3: CASSLTRVWGDTEAFF. CDR3 sequence (DNA): TGTGCCAGCAGCTTAACTCGGGTTTGGGGAGACACTGAAGCTTTCTTT.

This clone was seen only once. This chain links TRBV29-1 with TRBJ2-5; maybe TRBD1 (7 bases). V was shortened by 7 bases and J by 6 bases, with 15 bases between the two germline ends. Germline V CDR1 and CDR2: SQVTM, ANQGSEA. The length of the CDR3 is 12 residues. CDR3 protein: CSGQGGGKTQYF. The CDR3 DNA follows: TGCAGCGGTCAGGGGGGCGGGAAGACCCAGTACTTC.

This clone was observed a handful of times. The rearrangement uses TRBV27 and TRBJ1-2; no reliable D call. Germline CDR1 reads MNHEY; CDR2 reads SMNVEV (reference sequence). Deletions cut 3 bases from V and 6 bases from J, with 11 bases between. The CDR3 length is 13 residues. CDR3: CASSFTGKDGYTF. The DNA for the CDR3 is TGTGCCAGCAGTTTTACGGGGAAGGATGGCTACACCTTC.

The J gene is TRBJ1-1, the V gene TRBV4-1; D call uncertain. V dropped 4 bases and J dropped 0 bases, with 9 bases sitting between them. The CDR3 consists of 14 residues. Germline V gene data show CDR1 as MGHRA and CDR2 as YSYEKL. The CDR3 DNA is TGCGCCAGCAGCCCAGTTCAAATGAACACTGAAGCTTTCTTT. Residues: CASSPVQMNTEAFF.

V usage is TRBV5-1 and J usage is TRBJ2-7, with TRBD2 as a possible D gene (5 bases). The germline V gene has CDR1 SGHRS and CDR2 YFSETQ. The CDR3 runs to 14 residues. With 0 bases removed from V and 5 bases from J, the gap between germline ends came to 12 bases. The DNA of the CDR3 is TGCGCCAGCAGCTTGGGTGCGGACTTTAACGAGCAGTACTTC. Its translation is CASSLGADFNEQYF.

The genes are TRBV6-5 and TRBJ2-1; the D gene is possibly TRBD2 (6 bases). Germline loops: CDR1 MNHEY, CDR2 SVGAGI. Trimming took 8 bases from V and 6 from J, leaving 11 bases between them. CDR3 length: 12 residues. The CDR3 loop is CASGRRVNEQFF. DNA of the CDR3: TGTGCCAGCGGGAGGAGGGTCAATGAGCAGTTCTTC.

The chain is built from TRBV19 and TRBJ1-4; TRBD1 might be the D (5 bases). The CDR3 runs 14 residues. CDR1 is LNHDA, CDR2 SQIVND, per germline (reference sequence). V was pared by 3 bases and J by 6 bases, with 11 bases between. Here the CDR3 DNA reads TGTGCCAGTAGTATGGGCAGGGTAGATGAAAAACTGTTTTTT. It yields the protein CASSMGRVDEKLFF.

The gene calls are TRBV6-5 and TRBJ2-6; D gene uncertain. Germline values: CDR1 MNHEY, CDR2 SVGAGI. The CDR3 runs 14 residues. V was trimmed by 8 bases and J by 0 bases, leaving 8 bases between them. The DNA for the CDR3 is TGTGCCAGCGGAGTATCCTCTGGGGCCAACGTCCTGACTTTC. Translating it yields CASGVSSGANVLTF.

The genes are TRBV5-1 and TRBJ2-7; 8 positions match TRBD2. Germline V lookup: CDR1 SGHRS, CDR2 YFSETQ. J lost 2 bases, V lost 1 base, and 2 bases had no gene match. This CDR3 has 14 amino acids. CDR3 region: CASSLTSGPYEQYF. CDR3 coding DNA: TGCGCCAGCAGCTTGACTAGCGGTCCCTACGAGCAGTACTTC.